The clone carrying this T cell receptor beta chain was picked up one time. This entry belongs to a study of cytomegalovirus exposure and HLA in healthy donors. PCR amplification relied on 60 Vbeta primers (plus 13 Jbeta primers). Profiled with immunoSEQ multiplex PCR; TCRdb holds only in-frame clones, not every one. Seen here are 130,000 to 150,000 clones, more than 75% observed once, and the top ten hold under 4.5%. The sequencing input was PBMCs. The sequence came from a man between 18 and 35 years old in good health and CMV-seronegative.

CDR3 nucleotides: TGTGCCAGCAGCGCTGGAGACTCATTCGGCCACCAAGAGACCCAGTACTTC. Protein product: CASSAGDSFGHQETQYF. The chain employs TRBV9 and TRBJ2-5; D gene ambiguous. The CDR3 has 17 residues. Trimming stripped 3 bases from V and 0 bases from J, with 18 bases between. Germline V gives CDR1 SGDLS, CDR2 YYNGEE.